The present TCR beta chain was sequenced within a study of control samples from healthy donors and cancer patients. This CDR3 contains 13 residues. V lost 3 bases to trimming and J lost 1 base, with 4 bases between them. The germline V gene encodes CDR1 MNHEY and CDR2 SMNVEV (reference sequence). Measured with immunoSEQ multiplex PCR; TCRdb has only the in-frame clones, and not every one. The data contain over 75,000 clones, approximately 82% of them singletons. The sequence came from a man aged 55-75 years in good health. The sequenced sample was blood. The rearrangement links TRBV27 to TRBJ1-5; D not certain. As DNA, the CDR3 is TGTGCCAGCAGTTTTGAAAGCAATCAGCCCCAGCATTTT. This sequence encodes CASSFESNQPQHF.